These T cell receptor beta chains were read from a single sample in a study of human versus mouse CDR3 diversity and MHC coevolution. The assay was immunoSEQ multiplex PCR, and TCRdb's table has in-frame clones only and misses some. The sample includes more than 60,000 clones, around 92% seen only once; the top ten take less than 0.19%. Sequencing was done on a sample of naive CD4+ T cells from blood. All receptors come from a person aged 30-69 years in good health. Each CDR3 is given with its conserved first and last residue. The order of the fields is CDR3 protein, CDR3 DNA, D gene, clone size, J gene, V gene. The D gene is left open where the match is weak. Size values are once, few and many counts, or a class for expanded clones, and some rows have none.

CASSFWAGNYEQYF,TGTGCCAGCAGTTTTTGGGCCGGAAACTACGAGCAGTACTTC,.,.,TRBJ2-7,TRBV27
CASSPDSADTQYF,TGTGCCAGCAGTCCCGACAGCGCAGATACGCAGTATTTT,.,once,TRBJ2-3,TRBV9
CASRGINTEAFF,TGTGCCTCCCGGGGGATAAACACTGAAGCTTTCTTT,.,.,TRBJ1-1,TRBV27
CASSDQTGGSTEAFF,TGCGCCAGCAGCGACCAGACAGGCGGAAGCACTGAAGCTTTCTTT,.,.,TRBJ1-1,TRBV10-1
CASSLSSVSGNTIYF,TGTGCCAGCAGCTTATCGAGTGTTTCTGGAAACACCATATATTTT,.,.,TRBJ1-3,TRBV7-9
CAISAMGTGGTEAFF,TGTGCCATCAGTGCGATGGGGACAGGGGGCACTGAAGCTTTCTTT,TRBD1,.,TRBJ1-1,TRBV10-3
CSVGQGLAEYNEQFF,TGCAGCGTTGGTCAGGGACTAGCGGAATACAATGAGCAGTTCTTC,TRBD2,.,TRBJ2-1,TRBV29-1
CASSFLGAGELFF,TGTGCCAGCAGCTTCCTGGGGGCTGGGGAGCTGTTTTTT,.,.,TRBJ2-2,TRBV7-3
CASSVLPRQETQYF,TGTGCCAGCAGTGTTTTACCCCGGCAAGAGACCCAGTACTTC,.,.,TRBJ2-5,TRBV2
CASSQGSLPFSGKNTGELFF,TGCGCCAGCAGCCAAGGATCCCTTCCCTTCAGCGGGAAGAACACCGGGGAGCTGTTTTTT,TRBD2,.,TRBJ2-2,TRBV4-1
CAWSVRSRAFF,TGTGCCTGGAGTGTACGGTCTAGAGCTTTCTTT,.,once,TRBJ1-1,TRBV30
CASSSTTGQMNNF,TGTGCCAGCAGCTCGACGACGGGACAAATGAATAACTTC,.,.,TRBJ2-5,TRBV5-4
CASSFQRSGNEQFF,TGTGCCAGCAGCTTTCAGCGATCTGGGAATGAGCAGTTCTTC,.,.,TRBJ2-1,TRBV11-2
CASSLKRGTGDPRGTEAFF,TGCGCCAGCAGCCTGAAGAGGGGGACAGGGGACCCCCGGGGAACTGAAGCTTTCTTT,TRBD1,.,TRBJ1-1,TRBV10-1
CASSQEQGNYGYTF,TGTGCCAGCTCACAAGAGCAGGGGAACTATGGCTACACCTTC,.,.,TRBJ1-2,TRBV18
CAWRGGTDLAYNEQFF,TGTGCCTGGAGAGGCGGGACTGACTTAGCCTACAATGAGCAGTTCTTC,.,.,TRBJ2-1,TRBV30
CASSLSLSGNSPLHF,TGCGCCAGCAGCTTGTCTCTGTCGGGTAATTCACCCCTCCACTTT,.,.,TRBJ1-6,TRBV5-1
CASSPQGAVNEKLFF,TGTGCCAGCTCACCACAGGGGGCGGTTAATGAAAAACTGTTTTTT,TRBD1,few,TRBJ1-4,TRBV18
CASSLAAGFNSPLHF,TGCGCCAGCAGCTTGGCCGCGGGATTTAATTCACCCCTCCACTTT,.,.,TRBJ1-6,TRBV5-1
CASSYPGQGTNTEAFF,TGTGCCAGCAGCTACCCGGGACAGGGGACGAACACTGAAGCTTTCTTT,TRBD1,.,TRBJ1-1,TRBV5-5
CASRPQDRANQPQHF,TGTGCCAGCAGACCCCAGGACAGGGCCAATCAGCCCCAGCATTTT,TRBD1,once,TRBJ1-5,TRBV6-1
CAIGRGQGDLPYEQYF,TGTGCCATCGGGAGGGGACAGGGGGATTTGCCCTACGAGCAGTACTTC,TRBD1,.,TRBJ2-7,TRBV10-3
CASSPPGSGGNQPQHF,TGTGCCAGCTCACCACCAGGATCGGGAGGGAATCAGCCCCAGCATTTT,.,.,TRBJ1-5,TRBV18